This TCR beta chain was captured by sequencing in a study of human T cells and chemical hapten exposure (dated by TCRdb to the early 2020s). For the wider study: For sensitization, 2% DPC in acetone was applied to a roughly 2 cm by roughly 2 cm area of upper inner arm skin. Throughout the roughly 25-week study period, patients were also given weekly therapeutic DPC doses on the scalp. Patch testing was done on the upper back using Finn chambers containing 0.01% DPC, and results were scored after 6 days according to International Contact Dermatitis Research Group standards. Most of the patients in the cohort were female, and the cohort covered alopecia areata with under or over 50% scalp involvement, alopecia totalis and alopecia universalis. Libraries were combined into a pool for sequencing, and differences in TCR yield between samples came mainly from small differences in library volumes within the pool. Peripheral blood TCR repertoire changes were tracked in vivo in alopecia patients during primary and secondary sensitization to the hapten diphenylcyclopropenone (DPC). Blood samples were taken from patients before sensitization (week 0) and at 2, 6 and about 24 weeks after DPC sensitization. Under 30 alopecia patients gave blood for TCR sequencing at one to four time points (pre-sensitization, 2, 6 and 24 weeks).

Counted from cysteine to phenylalanine, this CDR3 has 14 amino acids. Only the CDR3 region is kept as DNA, spanning 42 bases read in frame from base 1. V and J lose 6 bases and 5 bases, and a span of 14 bases separates them. CDR1 MNHEY and CDR2 SVGEGT were looked up in the germline V gene. Turning to this clonotype: Its antigen has not been determined. One base away there is no much larger clone; base qualities are not given.

Libraries were prepared through RACE. TCRdb records NextSeq 500 as the sequencer. Library preparation attached unique molecular identifiers to individual cDNA molecules for quantitative, reproducible TCR counting. From each blood RNA sample, both TCR alpha and TCR beta chains were sequenced. In the paper's pipeline: A median of about 87,000 TCRs per sample was observed, with a range of about 23,224 to 690,600. V, J and CDR3 annotation of the TCR reads was carried out using the Decombinator software suite. For the PS versus PT1 abundance plots, all samples were subsampled to the same number of TCRs (28,000). TCRs were defined as expanded if absent before sensitization and observed at least eight times at the 2-week time point. TCRdb took the public reads, trimmed them with fastp at Q25, ran MiXCR for clone calling and kept in-frame beta chains. When rows share a CDR3 protein, they turn into one entry using the most common DNA and genes. TCRdb assigned the V and J calls; the authors' analysis was not used. The sample table lists roughly 380,000 distinct CDR3 sequences, around 6% of them with a count of one. The ten largest clones capture 5% to 6% of the sample.

In light of the paper, this sample's time point label describes: patch test 2, 6 weeks after DPC sensitization. The treatment or condition label for this specimen denotes: therapeutic diphenylcyclopropenone sensitization with weekly scalp DPC. Blood at each patch-test visit was drawn before the patch test was applied. Patients were considered eligible if aged 18 to 70, diagnosed with alopecia and deemed suitable for DPC therapy, and patients were excluded if pregnant. Total RNA was extracted from unfractionated whole blood that had been collected in Tempus Blood RNA tubes. The paper's findings and limits, for the study overall: Significantly more large CDR3 similarity clusters were formed by expanded TCRs than by pre-sensitization or healthy control sets, consistent with antigen-driven responses. Patch test score correlated positively with the number of PT1 expanded TCRs, reaching significance at thresholds 8, 16 and 32 but not at 4. Because all patients had alopecia, a presumed autoimmune disease, the immune response of the patients might differ from that of healthy individuals. No change with DPC sensitization was found in the number of TCRs above 1 in 1000 frequency, and no evidence of global repertoire structure alterations was found. Repeated subsampling changed both the strength of the expansion versus patch-test correlation and the threshold at which the correlation became significant.

The TCR comes from a woman aged 18-29 years with alopecia areata. Some clones in this sample may be carry-over from other donors' samples. This material consisted of whole blood, taken in connection with sensitization to the hapten diphenylcyclopropenone (DPC). The chain uses TRBV6-2 or TRBV6-3 and TRBJ1-5; TRBD1 might be the D gene, on 5 matching bases. Read as DNA, the sequence is TGTGCCAGCAGGGAAAGGGGCGCCGATCAGCCCCAGCATTTT. Protein translation: CASRERGADQPQHF.